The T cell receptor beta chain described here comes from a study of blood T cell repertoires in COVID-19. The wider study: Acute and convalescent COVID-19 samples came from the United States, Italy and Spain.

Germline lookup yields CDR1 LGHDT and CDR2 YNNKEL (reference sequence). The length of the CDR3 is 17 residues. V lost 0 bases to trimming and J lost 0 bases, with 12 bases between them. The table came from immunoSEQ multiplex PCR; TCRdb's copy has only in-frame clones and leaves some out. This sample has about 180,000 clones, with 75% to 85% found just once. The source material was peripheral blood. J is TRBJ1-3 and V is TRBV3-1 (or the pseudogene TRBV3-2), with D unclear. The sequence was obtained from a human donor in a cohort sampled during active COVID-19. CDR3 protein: CASSQDFSAGSGNTIYF. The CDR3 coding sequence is TGTGCCAGCAGCCAAGATTTCAGTGCTGGCTCTGGAAACACCATATATTTT.